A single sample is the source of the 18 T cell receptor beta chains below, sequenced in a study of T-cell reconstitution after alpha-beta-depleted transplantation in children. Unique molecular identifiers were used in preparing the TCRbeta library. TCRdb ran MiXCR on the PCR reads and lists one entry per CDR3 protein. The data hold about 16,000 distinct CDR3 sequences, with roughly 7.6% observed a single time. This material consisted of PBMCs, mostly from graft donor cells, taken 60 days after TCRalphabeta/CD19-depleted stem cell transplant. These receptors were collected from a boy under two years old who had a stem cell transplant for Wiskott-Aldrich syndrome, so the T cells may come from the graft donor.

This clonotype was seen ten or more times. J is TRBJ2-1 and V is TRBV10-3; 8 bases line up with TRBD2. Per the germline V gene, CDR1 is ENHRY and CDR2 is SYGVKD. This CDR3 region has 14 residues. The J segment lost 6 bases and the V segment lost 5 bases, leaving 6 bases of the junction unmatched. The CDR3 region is CAISPRTSRNEQFF. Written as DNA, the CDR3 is TGTGCCATCAGTCCCAGGACTAGCCGCAATGAGCAGTTCTTC.

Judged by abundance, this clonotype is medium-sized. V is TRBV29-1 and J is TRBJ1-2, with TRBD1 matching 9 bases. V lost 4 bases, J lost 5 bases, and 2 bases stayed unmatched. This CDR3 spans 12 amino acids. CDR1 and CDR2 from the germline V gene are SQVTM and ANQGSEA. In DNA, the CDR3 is TGCAGCGTTGCGACAGGGGGTTATGGCTACACCTTC. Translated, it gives CSVATGGYGYTF.

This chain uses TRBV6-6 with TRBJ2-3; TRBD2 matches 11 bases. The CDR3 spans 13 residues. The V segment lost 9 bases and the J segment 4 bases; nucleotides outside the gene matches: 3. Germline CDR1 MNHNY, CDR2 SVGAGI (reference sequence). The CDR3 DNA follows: TGTGCCAGTCTAGCGGGGGGCCCAGATACGCAGTATTTT. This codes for CASLAGGPDTQYF.

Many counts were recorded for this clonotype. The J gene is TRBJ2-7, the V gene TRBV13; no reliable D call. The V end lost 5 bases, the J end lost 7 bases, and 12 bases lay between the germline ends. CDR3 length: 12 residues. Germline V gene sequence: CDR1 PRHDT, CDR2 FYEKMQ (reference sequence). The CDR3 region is CASSRISLEQYF. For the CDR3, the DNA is TGTGCCAGCAGCCGTATTTCCCTGGAGCAGTACTTC.

CDR3: CSARKTGGTAEQYF. In DNA form, the CDR3 reads TGCAGTGCTAGAAAAACAGGGGGCACCGCGGAGCAGTACTTC. The V call is TRBV20-1, the J call TRBJ2-7, with 9 bases fitting TRBD1. After removal of 2 bases from V and 7 bases from J, the junction contained 9 bases not matched to a gene. Germline lookup yields CDR1 DFQATT and CDR2 SNEGSKA (reference sequence). The CDR3 extends over 14 amino acids.

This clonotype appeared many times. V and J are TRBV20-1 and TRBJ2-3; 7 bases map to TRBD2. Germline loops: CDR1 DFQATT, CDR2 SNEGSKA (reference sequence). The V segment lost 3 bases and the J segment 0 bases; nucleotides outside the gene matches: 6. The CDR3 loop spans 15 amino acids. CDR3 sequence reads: CSARVAGGSTDTQYF. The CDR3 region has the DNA TGCAGTGCTAGGGTAGCGGGCGGGAGCACAGATACGCAGTATTTT.

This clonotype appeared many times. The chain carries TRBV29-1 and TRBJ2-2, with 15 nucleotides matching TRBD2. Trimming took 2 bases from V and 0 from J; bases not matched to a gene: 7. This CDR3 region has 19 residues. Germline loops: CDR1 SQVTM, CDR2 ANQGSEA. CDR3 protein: CSVELRTSGRAANTGELFF. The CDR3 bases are TGCAGCGTTGAACTCCGGACTAGCGGGAGGGCCGCGAACACCGGGGAGCTGTTTTTT.

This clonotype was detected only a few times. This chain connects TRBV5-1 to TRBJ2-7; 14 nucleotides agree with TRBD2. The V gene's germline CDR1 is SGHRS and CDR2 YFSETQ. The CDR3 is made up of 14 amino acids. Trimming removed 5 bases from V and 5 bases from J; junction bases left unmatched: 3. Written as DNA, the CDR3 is TGCGCCAGCAGTAGGACTAGCGGGAGGCACGAGCAGTACTTC. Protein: CASSRTSGRHEQYF.

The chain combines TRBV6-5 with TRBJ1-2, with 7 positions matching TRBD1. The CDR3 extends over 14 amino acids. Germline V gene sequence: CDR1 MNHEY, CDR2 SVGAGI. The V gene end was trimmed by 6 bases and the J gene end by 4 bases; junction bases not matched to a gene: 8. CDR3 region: CASSRQGRSYGYTF. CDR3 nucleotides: TGTGCCAGCAGCCGACAGGGTCGGAGCTATGGCTACACCTTC.

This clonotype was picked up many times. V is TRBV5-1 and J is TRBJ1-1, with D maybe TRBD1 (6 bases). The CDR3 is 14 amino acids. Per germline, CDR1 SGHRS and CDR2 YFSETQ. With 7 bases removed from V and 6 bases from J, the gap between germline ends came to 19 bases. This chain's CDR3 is CASRSGEILSEAFF. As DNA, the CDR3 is TGCGCCAGCCGATCAGGGGAAATCTTGTCTGAAGCTTTCTTT.

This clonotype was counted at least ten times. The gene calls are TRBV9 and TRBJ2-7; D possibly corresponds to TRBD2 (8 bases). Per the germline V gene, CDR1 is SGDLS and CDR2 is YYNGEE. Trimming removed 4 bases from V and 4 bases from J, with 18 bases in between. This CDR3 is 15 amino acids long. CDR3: CASSQGELAGYEQYF. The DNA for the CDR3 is TGTGCCAGCAGCCAGGGGGAGCTAGCGGGTTACGAGCAGTACTTC. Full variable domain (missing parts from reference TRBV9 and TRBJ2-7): DSGVTQTPKHLITATGQRVTLRCSPRSGDLSVYWYQQSLDQGLQFLIQYYNGEERAKGNILERFSAQQFPDLHSELNLSSLELGDSALYFCASSQGELAGYEQYFGPGTRLTVT.

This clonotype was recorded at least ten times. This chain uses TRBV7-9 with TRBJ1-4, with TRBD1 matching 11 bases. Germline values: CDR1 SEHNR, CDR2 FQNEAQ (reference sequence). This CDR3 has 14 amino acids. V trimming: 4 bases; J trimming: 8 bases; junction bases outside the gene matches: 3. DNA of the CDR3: TGTGCCAGCAGCTGGACAGGGGGCAAGGAAAAACTGTTTTTT. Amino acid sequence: CASSWTGGKEKLFF.

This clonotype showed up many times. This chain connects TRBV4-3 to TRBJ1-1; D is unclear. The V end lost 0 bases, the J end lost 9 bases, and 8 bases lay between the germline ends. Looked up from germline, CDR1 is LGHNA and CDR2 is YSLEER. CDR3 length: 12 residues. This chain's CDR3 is CASSQDIGQAFF. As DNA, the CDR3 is TGCGCCAGCAGCCAAGATATCGGGCAAGCTTTCTTT.

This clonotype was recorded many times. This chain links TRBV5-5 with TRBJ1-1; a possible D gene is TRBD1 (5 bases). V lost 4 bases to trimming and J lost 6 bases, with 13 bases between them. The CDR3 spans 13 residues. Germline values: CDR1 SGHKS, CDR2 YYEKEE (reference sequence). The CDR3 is CASSITGFAEAFF. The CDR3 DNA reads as TGTGCCAGCAGCATAACAGGATTTGCTGAAGCTTTCTTT.

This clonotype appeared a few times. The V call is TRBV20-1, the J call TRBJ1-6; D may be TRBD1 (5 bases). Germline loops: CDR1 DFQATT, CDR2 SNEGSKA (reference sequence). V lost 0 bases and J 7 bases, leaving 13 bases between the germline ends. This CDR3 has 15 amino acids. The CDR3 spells CSARDLGTLNSPLHF. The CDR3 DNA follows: TGCAGTGCTAGAGATCTGGGGACGTTGAATTCACCCCTCCACTTT.

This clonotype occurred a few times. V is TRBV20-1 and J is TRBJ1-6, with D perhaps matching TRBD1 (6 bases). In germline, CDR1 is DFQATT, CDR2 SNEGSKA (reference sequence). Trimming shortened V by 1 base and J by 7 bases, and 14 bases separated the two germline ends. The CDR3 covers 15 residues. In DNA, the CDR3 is TGCAGTGCTAGAGGCTCATTCGGGGGCAATTCACCCCTCCACTTT. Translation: CSARGSFGGNSPLHF.

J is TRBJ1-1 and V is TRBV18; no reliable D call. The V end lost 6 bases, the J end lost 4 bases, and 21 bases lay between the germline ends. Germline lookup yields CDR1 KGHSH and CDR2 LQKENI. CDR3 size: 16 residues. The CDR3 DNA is TGTGCCAGCTCGGCACTCTTTTTGGGGTTCGGCACTGAAGCTTTCTTT. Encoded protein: CASSALFLGFGTEAFF.

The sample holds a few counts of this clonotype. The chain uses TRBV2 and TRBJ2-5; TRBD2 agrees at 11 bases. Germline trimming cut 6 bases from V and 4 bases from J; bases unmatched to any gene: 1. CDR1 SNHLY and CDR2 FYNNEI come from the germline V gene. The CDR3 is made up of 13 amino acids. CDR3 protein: CASRGTSGETQYF. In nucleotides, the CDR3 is TGTGCCAGCAGAGGGACTAGCGGAGAGACCCAGTACTTC.